The 3 T cell receptor beta chains presented below share a single source sample, sequenced in a study of shared clonotypes between healthy human individuals. Measured with immunoSEQ multiplex PCR; TCRdb has only the in-frame clones, and not every one. There are 2 million to 3 million clones in the sample; roughly 93% occur only once, and about 0.39% lies in the top ten. Sequenced sample: naive CD4+ T cells from PBMCs. Indicated subset: CD45RA+ positively selected. Receptors were obtained from a man between 18 and 29 years old in good health. Some clones in this sample may be carry-over from other donors' samples.

The chain joins TRBV29-1 to TRBJ1-2, with 8 bases lining up with TRBD1. From germline, CDR1 is SQVTM and CDR2 ANQGSEA. This CDR3 is 15 amino acids long. The V gene end was trimmed by 6 bases and the J gene end by 1 base; junction bases not matched to a gene: 10. The CDR3 reads CSVLGQAPINYGYTF. The CDR3 nucleotides read TGCAGCGTCTTGGGACAGGCCCCGATTAACTATGGCTACACCTTC.

This clone was seen just once. The chain recombines TRBV9 with TRBJ1-3; tentative D call: TRBD1 (6 bases). The ends were cut back, 3 bases at V and 0 bases at J, with 10 bases in the middle. This CDR3 contains 15 residues. Germline CDR1 is SGDLS and CDR2 is YYNGEE. This CDR3 is CASSADRSSGNTIYF. The CDR3 DNA is TGTGCCAGCAGCGCTGACAGGAGCTCTGGAAACACCATATATTTT. Full variable domain (outside the CDR3, taken from reference TRBV9 and TRBJ1-3): DSGVTQTPKHLITATGQRVTLRCSPRSGDLSVYWYQQSLDQGLQFLIQYYNGEERAKGNILERFSAQQFPDLHSELNLSSLELGDSALYFCASSADRSSGNTIYFGEGSWLTVV.

The V and J genes are TRBV30 and TRBJ1-1; D is ambiguous. The germline V and J ends were trimmed by 2 bases and 6 bases, with 13 bases remaining between them. The CDR3 is made up of 13 amino acids. Per germline, CDR1 GTSNPN and CDR2 SVGIG (reference sequence). CDR3 sequence (DNA): TGTGCCTGGAGTTTGGGTCGGAGGGCTGAAGCTTTCTTT. This encodes CAWSLGRRAEAFF.